This TCR beta chain was retrieved from a study of T cell changes during pregnancy in multiple sclerosis. Losses at the gene ends were 7 bases for V and 1 base for J; bases not matched to a gene: 6. CDR3 length: 15 residues. Germline CDR1 is SGHVS and CDR2 is FQNEAQ. Assay used: immunoSEQ multiplex PCR; TCRdb lists only in-frame clones, some missing. The sample lists about 56,000 clones, around nine tenths seen once, with less than 6% in the top ten. The chain employs TRBV7-8 and TRBJ2-1; TRBD2 matches 8 bases. The sequence derives from a human donor whose cells served as feeder cells for cultures in a pregnancy study. What was sequenced was peripheral blood from another person, used as feeder cells. In DNA form, the CDR3 reads TGTGCCAGCATCGGGAGGGTCCAATCCTACAATGAGCAGTTCTTC. Translated: CASIGRVQSYNEQFF. Full variable domain (remainder filled in from reference TRBV7-8 and TRBJ2-1): GAGVSQSPRYKVAKRGQDVALRCDPISGHVSLFWYQQALGQGPEFLTYFQNEAQLDKSGLPSDRFFAERPEGSVSTLKIQRTQQEDSAVYLCASIGRVQSYNEQFFGPGTRLTVL.